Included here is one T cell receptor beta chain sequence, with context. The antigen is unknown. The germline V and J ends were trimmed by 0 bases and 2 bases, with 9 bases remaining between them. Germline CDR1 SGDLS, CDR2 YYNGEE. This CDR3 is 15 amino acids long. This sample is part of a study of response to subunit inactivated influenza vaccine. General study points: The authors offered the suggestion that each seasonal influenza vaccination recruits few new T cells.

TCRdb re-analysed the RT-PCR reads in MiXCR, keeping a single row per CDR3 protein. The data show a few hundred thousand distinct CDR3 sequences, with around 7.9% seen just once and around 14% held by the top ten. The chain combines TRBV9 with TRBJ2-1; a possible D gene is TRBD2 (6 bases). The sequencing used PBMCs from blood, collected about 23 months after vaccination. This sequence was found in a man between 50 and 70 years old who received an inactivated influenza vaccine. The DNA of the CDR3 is TGTGCCAGCAGCGTAGTTAGCGGCGCCTACAATGAGCAGTTCTTC. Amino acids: CASSVVSGAYNEQFF.